These 10 T cell receptor beta chains were all obtained from the same sample, sequenced in a study of T cells after posttransplantation cyclophosphamide. Sampled 1 year posttransplant, controls received myeloablative marrow transplants, methotrexate and a calcineurin inhibitor. Produced via immunoSEQ multiplex PCR; TCRdb's table is partial and in-frame only. The sample consists of around 16,000 clones, approximately 88% of them appearing once. Sequenced material: PBMCs, taken roughly 350 days after allogeneic stem cell transplant with calcineurin inhibitor and methotrexate. The receptor set was obtained from a male patient aged 18 to 29 who received an allogeneic stem cell transplant from a related donor, was CMV-positive, and had no GVHD. Some T cells may possibly be graft donor cells.

About this clone: Compared with germline, one end of the junction differs, possibly owing to a read error. This chain links TRBV5-1 with TRBJ2-1, with 9 bases identical to TRBD2. In germline, CDR1 is SGHRS, CDR2 YFSETQ. This CDR3 has 17 amino acids. The chain's CDR3 is CASSLALAGETYSEQFF. The CDR3 DNA sequence: TGCGCCAGCAGCTTGGCCTTAGCGGGAGAAACATACAGTGAGCAGTTCTTC.

The rearrangement uses TRBV29-1 and TRBJ2-3, with a weak D call TRBD2 (5 bases). This CDR3 region has 12 residues. Trimming shortened V by 1 base and J by 6 bases, and 8 bases separated the two germline ends. In germline, CDR1 is SQVTM, CDR2 ANQGSEA. The CDR3 sequence is CSVEGQRDTQYF. The CDR3 DNA is TGCAGCGTTGAAGGCCAGCGGGATACGCAGTATTTT.

The chain's CDR3 is CASSSTFRSEQFF. For the CDR3, the DNA is TGTGCCAGCAGCTCCACATTCCGCAGTGAGCAGTTCTTC. The chain carries TRBV6-4 and TRBJ2-1; D not certain. Trimming took 6 bases from V and 9 from J, leaving 15 bases between them. Germline V gene lookup returns CDR1 MRHNA and CDR2 SNTAGT. CDR3 size: 13 residues.

Worth noting for this clone: A junction end diverges from the germline sequence, so it may reflect a read error. V is TRBV7-3 and J is TRBJ2-1, with 11 bases aligning to TRBD1. There are 16 residues in the CDR3. The germline V gene has CDR1 SGHTA and CDR2 FQGTGA. CDR3 residues: CASSLGTGGSYSEQFF. CDR3 nucleotide sequence: TGTGCCAGCAGCTTAGGGACAGGGGGGTCCTACAGTGAGCAGTTCTTC.

CDR3 nucleotide sequence: TGTGCCACCAGCCTCCCGGGACAGGGAAGAGGGGGTTCACCCCTCCACTTT. Translated: CATSLPGQGRGGSPLHF. This rearrangement joins TRBV15 to TRBJ1-6, with 9 bases identical to TRBD1. CDR3 size: 17 residues. Per germline, CDR1 LNHNV and CDR2 YYDKDF (reference sequence). V lost 5 bases to trimming and J lost 9 bases; unmatched junction nucleotides: 14.

The chain couples TRBV6-4 to TRBJ2-7, with TRBD1 matching over 8 bases. V lost 6 bases and J lost 0; bases outside the gene matches: 10. The germline CDR1 and CDR2 sequences are MRHNA and SNTAGT. The CDR3 spans 16 residues. Written as DNA, the CDR3 is TGTGCCAGCAGCCCTACTTACAGGGGGGACTCCTACGAGCAGTACTTC. Translating it yields CASSPTYRGDSYEQYF.

The rearrangement uses TRBV29-1 and TRBJ1-2, with D unresolved. CDR1 is SQVTM and CDR2 is ANQGSEA in the germline V gene. V shed 3 bases and J shed 4 bases, with 9 bases lying between them. This CDR3 contains 12 residues. The CDR3 sequence is CSVEGGFYGYTF. The CDR3 coding sequence is TGCAGCGTTGAGGGAGGCTTCTATGGCTACACCTTC.

The J gene is TRBJ1-6, the V gene TRBV27; 7 nucleotides agree with TRBD1. After removal of 6 bases from V and 10 bases from J, the junction contained 9 bases not matched to a gene. CDR3 length equals 14 residues. Germline V CDR1 and CDR2: MNHEY, SMNVEV (reference sequence). CDR3 region: CASSSRQGGSPLHF. CDR3 coding DNA: TGTGCCAGCAGCTCACGACAGGGCGGGTCACCCCTCCACTTT.

The V and J genes are TRBV4-1 and TRBJ2-3; TRBD2 aligns across 10 bases. The CDR3 runs 16 residues. Germline V gene lookup returns CDR1 MGHRA and CDR2 YSYEKL. Trimming at V came to 4 bases and at J to 2 bases, leaving 6 bases not matched to a gene. The CDR3 region has the DNA TGCGCCAGCAGCCTCGTACTAGCGGGATCCACAGATACGCAGTATTTT. It encodes CASSLVLAGSTDTQYF.

The J gene is TRBJ1-2, the V gene TRBV6-1; 7 nucleotides match TRBD1. The CDR3 extends over 13 amino acids. CDR1 MNHNS and CDR2 SASEGT come from the germline V gene. Unmatched junction bases numbered 7, after V lost 6 bases and J lost 6 bases. The CDR3 reads CASSSQGGDGYTF. CDR3 nucleotides: TGTGCCAGCAGCTCCCAAGGGGGCGATGGCTACACCTTC.